Below are 30 T cell receptor beta chains sequenced from a single sample in a study of T cell responses to AZD1222 COVID-19 vaccine. The data were produced by immunoSEQ multiplex PCR, yet TCRdb's version contains in-frame clones alone and is incomplete. The sample carries about 96,000 clones, roughly 89% recorded once. This specimen consisted of peripheral blood, obtained on day 0 of MenACWY control vaccination. The receptor set was obtained from an adult in good health.

The chain links TRBV27 to TRBJ2-7, with TRBD1 matching 8 bases. Germline CDR1 and CDR2: MNHEY and SMNVEV (reference sequence). With 1 base clipped from V and 2 bases from J, the junction kept 7 bases outside the gene matches. The CDR3 has 16 residues. The CDR3 region is CASSLLRTGIPYEQYF. CDR3 DNA sequence: TGTGCCAGCAGTTTATTAAGGACAGGGATTCCCTACGAGCAGTACTTC.

This clone was detected once. V gene TRBV3-1 (or the pseudogene TRBV3-2) combines with J gene TRBJ1-2; TRBD1 matches 8 bases. In germline, CDR1 is LGHDT, CDR2 YNNKEL (reference sequence). Trimming took 3 bases from V and 5 from J; bases not matched to a gene: 8. The CDR3 runs to 15 residues. CDR3 DNA: TGTGCCAGCAGCCACTCGGACAGGGATGGGTATGGCTACACCTTC. Translating it yields CASSHSDRDGYGYTF.

The rearrangement uses TRBV20-1 and TRBJ2-3, with D perhaps TRBD1 or TRBD2 (5 bases each). V was shortened by 3 bases and J by 5 bases, with 9 bases between the two germline ends. Germline CDR1 DFQATT, CDR2 SNEGSKA (reference sequence). CDR3 length equals 12 residues. CDR3: CSASRGVDTQYF. In DNA form, the CDR3 reads TGCAGTGCTAGTAGAGGGGTAGATACGCAGTATTTT.

V and J are TRBV5-1 and TRBJ1-2; the match to TRBD1 covers 8 bases. V trimming: 0 bases; J trimming: 6 bases; junction bases outside the gene matches: 7. This CDR3 has 15 residues. Germline lookup yields CDR1 SGHRS and CDR2 YFSETQ. This CDR3 reads CASSLAAGGLDGYTF. As DNA, the CDR3 is TGCGCCAGCAGCTTGGCTGCAGGGGGCCTGGATGGCTACACCTTC.

CDR3 region: CASSFYMTLNTGELFF. The CDR3 DNA follows: TGTGCCAGCAGCTTCTACATGACGCTGAACACCGGGGAGCTGTTTTTT. The chain employs TRBV11-1 and TRBJ2-2; the D is unclear. The germline CDR1 and CDR2 sequences are SGHAT and FQDESV (reference sequence). Deletions cut 3 bases from V and 1 base from J, with 12 bases between. CDR3 length equals 16 residues.

This chain uses TRBV18 with TRBJ1-2, with D unresolved. Germline V lookup: CDR1 KGHSH, CDR2 LQKENI. Between the trimmed V and J ends, which lost 5 bases and 6 bases, there was a span of 19 bases. CDR3 length: 15 amino acids. The CDR3 bases are TGTGCCAGCTCATTAGACCAGGCTGGGGTTCATGGCTACACCTTC. Its translation: CASSLDQAGVHGYTF. Together with reference TRBV18 and TRBJ1-2, the CDR3 gives the full variable domain: NAGVMQNPRHLVRRRGQEARLRCSPMKGHSHVYWYRQLPEEGLKFMVYLQKENIIDESGMPKERFSAEFPKEGPSILRIQQVVRGDSAAYFCASSLDQAGVHGYTFGSGTRLTVV.

This clone showed up just once. The same CDR3 is also encoded by other DNA sequences in this sample. This chain uses TRBV19 with TRBJ1-1; the match to TRBD1 covers 7 bases. Germline-derived CDR1 and CDR2 are LNHDA and SQIVND (reference sequence). This CDR3 region has 14 residues. The ends lost 4 bases at V and 0 bases at J; junction bases unmatched: 2. The CDR3 loop is CASSTGQMNTEAFF. For the CDR3, the DNA is TGTGCCAGTAGTACGGGACAGATGAACACTGAAGCTTTCTTT.

V gene TRBV19 combines with J gene TRBJ1-4; D is unresolved. Germline loops: CDR1 LNHDA, CDR2 SQIVND (reference sequence). The CDR3 is 16 residues long. Between the trimmed V and J ends, which lost 5 bases and 0 bases, there was a span of 13 bases. CDR3 in DNA: TGTGCCAGTAGTCGCCCTCATAGTGCAACTAATGAAAAACTGTTTTTT. It codes for CASSRPHSATNEKLFF.

This chain joins TRBV6-6 and TRBJ1-1; 10 nucleotides agree with TRBD1. This CDR3 has 13 amino acids. Unmatched junction bases numbered 7, after V lost 5 bases and J lost 10 bases. CDR1 is MNHNY, CDR2 SVGAGI, per germline (reference sequence). The CDR3 region is CASSDRGQGLAFF. The CDR3 DNA reads as TGTGCCAGCAGTGACCGGGGACAGGGGTTAGCTTTCTTT.

The chain employs TRBV21-1 and TRBJ1-2. TRBV21-1 is reported as a pseudogene. The CDR3 contains 13 residues. Written as DNA, the CDR3 is TGTGCCAGCAGCAAAGGGGACCCCCATGGCTACACCTTC. Its protein product is CASSKGDPHGYTF.

This chain links TRBV5-4 with TRBJ2-2; either TRBD1 or TRBD2 may supply D (6 bases each). The CDR3 totals 17 residues. The germline V gene has CDR1 SGHNT and CDR2 YYREEE (reference sequence). V lost 0 bases and J 5 bases, leaving 17 bases between the germline ends. CDR3 in DNA: TGTGCCAGCAGCTTGGCCGGGGGCGCCTTAGTTACCGGGGAGCTGTTTTTT. As protein: CASSLAGGALVTGELFF.

The rearrangement links TRBV6-5 to TRBJ1-2; no definite D call. CDR1 and CDR2 (germline): MNHEY, SVGAGI. This CDR3 has 13 residues. Trimming removed 0 bases from V and 8 bases from J, with 10 bases in between. The CDR3 nucleotides are TGTGCCAGCAGTTACTCCCGGGGATGGGGCTACACCTTC. The encoded protein is CASSYSRGWGYTF.

The chain links TRBV3-1 (or the pseudogene TRBV3-2) to TRBJ2-1; 16 bases map to TRBD2. The CDR3 runs to 17 residues. Per the germline V gene, CDR1 is LGHDT and CDR2 is YNNKEL (reference sequence). The V and J ends lost 0 bases and 4 bases, in that order; junction bases with no gene match: 0. The CDR3 DNA follows: TGTGCCAGCAGCCAAGAGGGACTAGCGGGAGGGTACAATGAGCAGTTCTTC. Amino acid sequence: CASSQEGLAGGYNEQFF.

The chain carries TRBV19 and TRBJ2-1, with TRBD2 identical over 9 bases. Germline V gene lookup returns CDR1 LNHDA and CDR2 SQIVND (reference sequence). The V and J ends lost 5 bases and 8 bases, in that order; junction bases with no gene match: 13. This CDR3 comprises 16 residues. CDR3 amino acids: CASSLRAGGDQYEQFF. The CDR3 nucleotides read TGTGCCAGTAGTTTAAGGGCGGGAGGGGATCAGTATGAGCAGTTCTTC.

The V call is TRBV28, the J call TRBJ2-2, with TRBD2 matching over 8 bases. Losses at the gene ends were 7 bases for V and 5 bases for J; bases not matched to a gene: 6. CDR1 and CDR2 from the germline V gene are MDHEN and SYDVKM. The CDR3 consists of 14 residues. CDR3 sequence reads: CASTSGGQTGELFF. DNA for the CDR3: TGTGCCAGCACCTCGGGGGGGCAAACCGGGGAGCTGTTTTTT. The entire variable domain, with the rest obtained from reference TRBV28 and TRBJ2-2, is as follows: DVKVTQSSRYLVKRTGEKVFLECVQDMDHENMFWYRQDPGLGLRLIYFSYDVKMKEKGDIPEGYSVSREKKERFSLILESASTNQTSMYLCASTSGGQTGELFFGEGSRLTVL.

The gene calls are TRBV5-1 and TRBJ2-2, with D unclear. The CDR3 loop spans 14 amino acids. The V and J ends lost 0 bases and 4 bases respectively, with 7 bases between them. CDR1 and CDR2 from the germline V gene are SGHRS and YFSETQ. The CDR3 sequence: CASSLVPGTGELFF. In DNA form, the CDR3 reads TGCGCCAGCAGCTTGGTCCCCGGCACCGGGGAGCTGTTTTTT.

The V and J genes are TRBV15 and TRBJ2-7, with 11 positions matching TRBD2. Germline V CDR1 and CDR2: LNHNV, YYDKDF (reference sequence). V lost 3 bases to trimming and J lost 6 bases; unmatched junction nucleotides: 7. CDR3 length: 15 residues. The CDR3 bases are TGTGCCACCAGCAGTACTAGCGGGAGTGTCGGCGAGCAGTACTTC. Amino acid sequence: CATSSTSGSVGEQYF.

The chain couples TRBV2 to TRBJ1-1; the match to TRBD1 covers 7 bases. This CDR3 contains 14 residues. V shed 6 bases, J shed 5 bases, and the junction held 9 bases outside the gene matches. Germline V CDR1 and CDR2: SNHLY, FYNNEI. DNA for the CDR3: TGTGCCAGCAGGGTCAGACAGGGCTCGACTGAAGCTTTCTTT. This encodes CASRVRQGSTEAFF.

This chain connects TRBV7-6 to TRBJ1-1; the match to TRBD1 covers 7 bases. Germline CDR1 SGHVS, CDR2 FNYEAQ. J lost 2 bases, V lost 1 base, and 7 bases had no gene match. The CDR3 consists of 16 residues. CDR3 protein: CASSLGVAGGNTEAFF. CDR3 nucleotides: TGTGCCAGCAGCTTAGGAGTGGCAGGGGGAAACACTGAAGCTTTCTTT.

The V call is TRBV19, the J call TRBJ1-2; D ambiguous. The CDR3 has 15 amino acids. From germline, CDR1 is LNHDA and CDR2 SQIVND (reference sequence). Trimming shortened V by 0 bases and J by 4 bases, and 12 bases separated the two germline ends. CDR3 residues: CASSIEEGEVYGYTF. CDR3 sequence (DNA): TGTGCCAGTAGTATAGAAGAGGGAGAGGTCTATGGCTACACCTTC.

V and J are TRBV27 and TRBJ2-2; unclear D gene. Germline lookup yields CDR1 MNHEY and CDR2 SMNVEV (reference sequence). Trimming cost V 5 bases and J 5 bases, with 12 bases left between them. The CDR3 loop spans 14 amino acids. CDR3 sequence: CASSRLRVTGELFF. As DNA, the CDR3 is TGTGCCAGCAGTCGGCTACGGGTGACCGGGGAGCTGTTTTTT.

CDR3 amino acids: CATRNKQETQYF. DNA of the CDR3: TGTGCCACCAGGAACAAACAAGAGACCCAGTACTTC. The chain links TRBV15 to TRBJ2-5; D is unclear. The CDR3 has 12 residues. In germline, CDR1 is LNHNV, CDR2 YYDKDF (reference sequence). Between the trimmed V and J ends, which lost 6 bases and 2 bases, there was a span of 7 bases.

A single count supports this clone. The V and J genes are TRBV24-1 and TRBJ2-2; D is tentatively TRBD1 or TRBD2 (5 bases each). Between the trimmed V and J ends, which lost 8 bases and 5 bases, there was a span of 14 bases. Germline V CDR1 and CDR2: KGHDR, SFDVKD. The CDR3 is made up of 14 amino acids. The CDR3 spells CATTGPPGTGELFF. The CDR3 DNA reads TGTGCCACCACGGGACCACCGGGGACCGGGGAGCTGTTTTTT.

The chain couples TRBV24-1 to TRBJ1-2; possible D gene TRBD1, 5 bases. The CDR3 runs 12 residues. The V gene's germline CDR1 is KGHDR and CDR2 SFDVKD. Trimming left V 4 bases short and J 8 bases short, with 10 bases between. The CDR3 region has the DNA TGTGCCACCAGTGAAACCCGGGGGGGCTACACCTTC. It yields the protein CATSETRGGYTF.

The V call is TRBV13, the J call TRBJ1-4; no definite D call. The V and J ends lost 5 bases and 3 bases respectively, with 13 bases between them. CDR3 length: 15 amino acids. CDR1 and CDR2 from the germline V gene are PRHDT and FYEKMQ (reference sequence). Here the CDR3 DNA reads TGTGCCAGCAGCCCCCGGACGGCGTCTAATGAAAAACTGTTTTTT. This codes for CASSPRTASNEKLFF.

This chain connects TRBV9 to TRBJ2-1; D not certain. The CDR3 consists of 14 residues. Trimming stripped 6 bases from V and 8 bases from J, with 18 bases between. The germline V gene has CDR1 SGDLS and CDR2 YYNGEE. CDR3 in amino acids: CASTAGVWSDEQFF. The CDR3 DNA reads as TGTGCCAGCACCGCAGGTGTTTGGTCAGATGAGCAGTTCTTC. The entire variable domain, with the rest obtained from reference TRBV9 and TRBJ2-1, is as follows: DSGVTQTPKHLITATGQRVTLRCSPRSGDLSVYWYQQSLDQGLQFLIQYYNGEERAKGNILERFSAQQFPDLHSELNLSSLELGDSALYFCASTAGVWSDEQFFGPGTRLTVL.

The V call is TRBV7-9, the J call TRBJ2-3, with 8 bases aligning to TRBD1. The CDR3 is 14 amino acids. Germline trimming cut 8 bases from V and 1 base from J; bases unmatched to any gene: 5. The V gene's germline CDR1 is SEHNR and CDR2 FQNEAQ (reference sequence). CDR3 sequence reads: CASGETGGTDTQYF. The CDR3 region has the DNA TGTGCCAGCGGCGAGACAGGGGGCACAGATACGCAGTATTTT. Filled out from reference TRBV7-9 and TRBJ2-3, the complete variable domain reads DTGVSQNPRHKITKRGQNVTFRCDPISEHNRLYWYRQTLGQGPEFLTYFQNEAQLEKSRLLSDRFSAERPKGSFSTLEIQRTEQGDSAMYLCASGETGGTDTQYFGPGTRLTVL.

CDR3 loop: CASRRTGTDFYEQYF. CDR3 bases: TGTGCCAGCAGACGCACCGGGACAGATTTTTACGAGCAGTACTTC. This chain connects TRBV7-2 to TRBJ2-7; 7 nucleotides match TRBD1. This CDR3 has 15 amino acids. Germline V gene sequence: CDR1 SGHTA, CDR2 FQGNSA. Trimming removed 6 bases from V and 4 bases from J; junction bases left unmatched: 12.

This chain joins TRBV11-2 and TRBJ1-3; D is unclear. The CDR3 has 15 amino acids. The V gene's germline CDR1 is SGHAT and CDR2 FQNNGV. V dropped 5 bases and J dropped 0 bases, with 11 bases sitting between them. For the CDR3, the DNA is TGTGCCAGCAGCCCTGGACCCTTCTCTGGAAACACCATATATTTT. It specifies CASSPGPFSGNTIYF.

The sample holds one count of this clone. This chain uses TRBV5-1 with TRBJ1-1; D remains ambiguous. Germline CDR1 SGHRS, CDR2 YFSETQ. This CDR3 region has 13 residues. V was pared by 4 bases and J by 2 bases, with 9 bases between. This chain's CDR3 is CASSMDGNTEAFF. Here the CDR3 DNA reads TGCGCCAGCAGCATGGACGGTAACACTGAAGCTTTCTTT.